This T cell receptor beta chain was observed in a study of blood T cell repertoires in COVID-19. Whole-study context: From T cells, B-cell-depleted T cells, or PBMCs came the material, which was cDNA or gDNA.

V gave up 5 bases and J gave up 8 bases; unmatched junction bases: 6. CDR1 is SGHAT and CDR2 is FQNNGV in the germline V gene. The CDR3 covers 13 residues. Data came from immunoSEQ multiplex PCR; TCRdb stores just in-frame clones and leaves some out. The sample lists over 150,000 clones, roughly four fifths seen once, with more than 7.5% in the top ten. The TCR was taken from a woman aged 70-85 years with COVID-19, enrolled during active disease. Input material: peripheral blood. V gene TRBV11-2 combines with J gene TRBJ2-1; TRBD1 aligns across 7 bases. CDR3 DNA sequence: TGTGCCAGCAGCAAGACAGGGAGCTATGAGCAGTTCTTC. Protein product: CASSKTGSYEQFF.